This TCR beta chain was documented in a study of breast tumors, draining lymph nodes, adjacent tissues. Study-wide results and caveats: Findings are consistent with lymph node origin and intratumoral expansion of most tumor T cells. Tumors had less TCR diversity than lymph nodes, more than nontumor tissue. Luminal-like breast cancer showed significantly higher tumor–nontumor repertoire similarity than basal-like. The lymph node origin of tumor T cells was framed as consistent with a hypothesis, not demonstrated.

The germline V gene encodes CDR1 LGHDT and CDR2 YNNKEL (reference sequence). This CDR3 has 13 residues. As regards this clonotype: Its specificity is unknown. A much more abundant neighbour one base away suggests this may be a read error.

TCRdb reprocessed the multiplex PCR reads via MiXCR and lists one record per CDR3 protein. The table records roughly 70,000 distinct CDR3 sequences, 43% of them present only once. The sequenced material came from breast tumor tissue. The rearrangement joins TRBV3-1 to TRBJ2-4, with TRBD2 matching 7 bases. This sequence originates from a female donor with breast cancer. Some clones in this sample may be carry-over from other donors' samples. The DNA of the CDR3 is TGTGCCAGCAGCCAAGGGGGACTAAACAATCAGTACTTC. This sequence encodes CASSQGGLNNQYF. The full variable domain, completed using reference TRBV3-1 and TRBJ2-4, is DTAVSQTPKYLVTQMGNDKSIKCEQNLGHDTMYWYKQDSKKFLKIMFSYNNKELIINETVPNRFSPKSPDKAHLNLHINSLELGDSAVYFCASSQGGLNNQYFGAGTRLSVL.